Each of the 32 T cell receptor beta chains below was sequenced from the same sample in a study of blood T cell repertoires in COVID-19. Libraries were prepared by immunoSEQ multiplex PCR; TCRdb keeps only in-frame clonotypes and omits some of them. The table shows almost 250,000 clones, with about 89% occurring only once. The source material was PBMCs or T cells enriched from blood (not recorded which). All receptors derive from a woman aged 30 to 39 who had recovered from COVID-19.

The chain is built from TRBV25-1 and TRBJ2-2, with 14 bases aligning to TRBD2. The germline V gene has CDR1 MGHDK and CDR2 SYGVNS. With V trimmed by 3 bases and J by 7 bases, 4 bases remained unmatched. This CDR3 has 16 amino acids. CDR3 in DNA: TGTGCCAGCAGTGAGACTAGCGGGAGGGCCGTCGGGGAGCTGTTTTTT. Translating gives CASSETSGRAVGELFF.

The V call is TRBV27, the J call TRBJ1-2; 7 bases fit TRBD1. The CDR3 is 17 residues long. CDR1 and CDR2 from the germline V gene are MNHEY and SMNVEV (reference sequence). J lost 2 bases, V lost 5 bases, and 14 bases had no gene match. The CDR3 loop reads CASSLDPPGTANYGYTF. In DNA, the CDR3 is TGTGCCAGCAGTCTGGACCCCCCCGGGACAGCGAACTATGGCTACACCTTC.

This chain links TRBV5-1 with TRBJ2-1; tentatively, D is TRBD1 (5 bases). The V gene lost 0 bases and the J gene lost 5 bases, with 9 bases spanning the gap. The germline V gene has CDR1 SGHRS and CDR2 YFSETQ. This CDR3 region has 14 residues. Here the CDR3 reads CASSLAGSHNEQFF. The CDR3 DNA reads TGCGCCAGCAGCTTGGCAGGGTCCCACAATGAGCAGTTCTTC.

This sequence joins TRBV7-3 and TRBJ1-1, with D unresolved. The CDR3 contains 14 residues. Trimming removed 5 bases at V and 1 base at J, with 11 bases between. Germline V gene data show CDR1 as SGHTA and CDR2 as FQGTGA. This CDR3 reads CASSLSAGNTEAFF. The CDR3, as DNA: TGTGCCAGCAGCCTGAGTGCGGGGAACACTGAAGCTTTCTTT. Complete variable domain (other parts from reference TRBV7-3 and TRBJ1-1): GAGVSQTPSNKVTEKGKYVELRCDPISGHTALYWYRQSLGQGPEFLIYFQGTGAADDSGLPNDRFFAVRPEGSVSTLKIQRTERGDSAVYLCASSLSAGNTEAFFGQGTRLTVV.

This chain connects TRBV11-3 to TRBJ2-1; 9 positions match TRBD1. CDR3 length equals 15 residues. Germline V gene sequence: CDR1 SGHNT, CDR2 YENEEA. With V trimmed by 5 bases and J by 6 bases, 8 bases remained unmatched. CDR3: CASSVTGQGSNEQFF. For the CDR3, the DNA is TGTGCCAGCAGCGTAACGGGACAGGGAAGCAATGAGCAGTTCTTC.

The chain is built from TRBV19 and TRBJ1-2; a possible D gene is TRBD1 (6 bases). The length of the CDR3 is 18 residues. V shed 3 bases and J shed 0 bases, with 20 bases lying between them. CDR1 and CDR2 (germline): LNHDA, SQIVND (reference sequence). CDR3 DNA sequence: TGTGCCAGTAGTATTTCTTGGGCAGGGGCCGGCGCTAACTATGGCTACACCTTC. Amino acids: CASSISWAGAGANYGYTF.

CDR3 loop: CASSLFSVLGGTEAFF. CDR3 sequence (DNA): TGTGCCAGCAGTTTATTTTCTGTTTTGGGGGGCACTGAAGCTTTCTTT. V and J are TRBV27 and TRBJ1-1, with a tentative D call TRBD1 (5 bases). Germline-derived CDR1 and CDR2 are MNHEY and SMNVEV (reference sequence). This CDR3 has 16 residues. The V end was cut by 1 base, the J end by 4 bases, with 16 bases between.

The rearrangement joins TRBV5-1 to TRBJ1-4; 9 positions match TRBD1. Germline V gene sequence: CDR1 SGHRS, CDR2 YFSETQ. The CDR3 is 15 amino acids. Unmatched junction bases numbered 0, after V lost 3 bases and J lost 0 bases. CDR3 nucleotide sequence: TGCGCCAGCAGCTGGGACAGGGCAACTAATGAAAAACTGTTTTTT. Protein: CASSWDRATNEKLFF.

This clone was seen once. The chain carries TRBV6-5 and TRBJ2-6; weak D call: TRBD2 (6 bases). The CDR3 spans 14 residues. Trimming left V 6 bases short and J 7 bases short, with 13 bases between. Per germline, CDR1 MNHEY and CDR2 SVGAGI. CDR3 DNA: TGTGCCAGCAGCGCGGGGCCCCTAGCCAACGTCCTGACTTTC. Its translation is CASSAGPLANVLTF.

The chain is built from TRBV2 and TRBJ1-2; 8 bases are shared with TRBD1. Germline V gene sequence: CDR1 SNHLY, CDR2 FYNNEI. This CDR3 has 12 residues. The V gene end was trimmed by 6 bases and the J gene end by 7 bases; junction bases not matched to a gene: 4. For the CDR3, the DNA is TGTGCCAGCAGAGCAGGGGGCGGTGGCTACACCTTC. Protein product: CASRAGGGGYTF.

Only a few counts were recorded for this clone. The J gene is TRBJ1-5, the V gene TRBV28; 10 nucleotides align to TRBD1. Germline CDR1 MDHEN, CDR2 SYDVKM. The CDR3 loop spans 15 amino acids. The J segment lost 7 bases and the V segment lost 3 bases, leaving 6 bases of the junction unmatched. CDR3 in amino acids: CASSLDRDRGQPQHF. The CDR3 region has the DNA TGTGCCAGCAGTTTGGACCGGGACAGGGGACAGCCCCAGCATTTT.

The V call is TRBV10-3, the J call TRBJ1-6, with a tentative D call TRBD1 (6 bases). Germline V gives CDR1 ENHRY, CDR2 SYGVKD. Trimming took 0 bases from V and 9 from J, leaving 12 bases between them. This CDR3 is built from 15 residues. The CDR3 sequence is CAISESWGLTSPLHF. CDR3 bases: TGTGCCATCAGTGAGTCATGGGGGCTGACTTCACCCCTCCACTTT.

The chain employs TRBV6-5 and TRBJ2-7; 13 bases align to TRBD2. This CDR3 is 14 amino acids long. Per the germline V gene, CDR1 is MNHEY and CDR2 is SVGAGI. J was trimmed by 5 bases and V by 5 bases; bases with no gene match: 3. In nucleotides, the CDR3 is TGTGCCAGCAGTCGGACTAGCGGGAGCCACGAGCAGTACTTC. This sequence encodes CASSRTSGSHEQYF.

V and J are TRBV5-1 and TRBJ1-4, with D hard to call. The germline gives CDR1 SGHRS, CDR2 YFSETQ. The CDR3 is made up of 13 amino acids. The V and J ends lost 4 bases and 6 bases respectively, with 10 bases between them. The CDR3 region is CASSRHFDEKLFF. The CDR3 region has the DNA TGCGCCAGCAGCAGACACTTTGATGAAAAACTGTTTTTT.

This chain uses TRBV2 with TRBJ2-7, with TRBD1 identical over 8 bases. This CDR3 spans 18 amino acids. Germline V gene lookup returns CDR1 SNHLY and CDR2 FYNNEI. V trimming: 6 bases; J trimming: 2 bases; junction bases outside the gene matches: 18. CDR3 sequence: CASSGTGIFSFDTYEQYF. Here the CDR3 DNA reads TGTGCCAGCAGCGGGACAGGTATTTTCTCATTCGATACCTACGAGCAGTACTTC.

The genes are TRBV9 and TRBJ1-6; D is perhaps TRBD1 (5 bases). V was cut by 3 bases and J by 5 bases, with 12 bases left in between. Germline V gives CDR1 SGDLS, CDR2 YYNGEE. This CDR3 spans 15 amino acids. The chain's CDR3 is CASSGRGGNNSPLHF. CDR3 bases: TGTGCCAGCAGCGGCCGGGGGGGGAATAATTCACCCCTCCACTTT.

The sample holds one count of this clone. The V gene is TRBV29-1, the J gene TRBJ2-1; D gene uncertain. This CDR3 contains 11 residues. CDR1 and CDR2 from the germline V gene are SQVTM and ANQGSEA. V dropped 5 bases and J dropped 5 bases, with 7 bases sitting between them. Written as DNA, the CDR3 is TGCAGCGTTCAGGAAAACAATGAGCAGTTCTTC. This codes for CSVQENNEQFF.

The rearrangement links TRBV9 to TRBJ2-2, with 10 bases aligning to TRBD2. J was trimmed by 4 bases and V by 5 bases; bases with no gene match: 2. Germline V gives CDR1 SGDLS, CDR2 YYNGEE. This CDR3 is built from 14 residues. CDR3 nucleotide sequence: TGTGCCAGCAGGGCTAGCGGGGGCACCGGGGAGCTGTTTTTT. Protein: CASRASGGTGELFF.

CDR3 sequence: CAITEGGSGYGYTF. Written as DNA, the CDR3 is TGTGCCATAACTGAGGGGGGCTCTGGGTATGGCTACACCTTC. The chain recombines TRBV10-3 with TRBJ1-2, with a tentative D call TRBD1 (6 bases). The CDR3 spans 14 residues. The germline V and J ends were trimmed by 9 bases and 5 bases, with 19 bases remaining between them. Per germline, CDR1 ENHRY and CDR2 SYGVKD.

The chain recombines TRBV15 with TRBJ2-2; D perhaps matches TRBD1 (6 bases). CDR1 and CDR2 (germline): LNHNV, YYDKDF (reference sequence). Trimming cost V 10 bases and J 0 bases, with 33 bases left between them. The CDR3 totals 21 residues. This CDR3 reads CANKICPRDTPPRTNTGELFF. The CDR3, as DNA: TGTGCCAACAAAATCTGCCCCAGGGACACGCCGCCACGAACGAACACCGGGGAGCTGTTTTTT.

CDR3 sequence: CASSKVSSGGEAFF. CDR3 in DNA: TGTGCCAGCTCGAAGGTCTCCTCGGGGGGTGAAGCTTTCTTT. The rearrangement joins TRBV7-2 to TRBJ1-1; D possibly corresponds to TRBD1 (5 bases). V was clipped by 8 bases and J by 7 bases, with 20 bases between them. The germline gives CDR1 SGHTA, CDR2 FQGNSA. This CDR3 is built from 14 residues.

V and J are TRBV6-1 and TRBJ1-6; 7 positions agree with TRBD1. V shed 2 bases and J 9 bases; nucleotides not matched to a gene: 10. Germline CDR1 reads MNHNS; CDR2 reads SASEGT. This CDR3 is built from 16 residues. CDR3 amino acids: CASSETGEVGISPLHF. As DNA, the CDR3 is TGTGCCAGCAGTGAAACAGGGGAGGTTGGGATTTCACCCCTCCACTTT.

The J gene is TRBJ1-1, the V gene TRBV29-1, with D unresolved. V dropped 5 bases and J dropped 0 bases, with 13 bases sitting between them. This CDR3 region has 14 residues. The V gene's germline CDR1 is SQVTM and CDR2 ANQGSEA. The CDR3 DNA reads TGCAGCGTTTTTGGTGGAACTATGAACACTGAAGCTTTCTTT. The encoded protein is CSVFGGTMNTEAFF.

The rearrangement uses TRBV5-1 and TRBJ2-3, with TRBD1 as a possible D gene (6 bases). The CDR3 length is 15 residues. V lost 1 base, J lost 1 base, and 10 bases lay in between. CDR1 and CDR2 from the germline V gene are SGHRS and YFSETQ. The CDR3 region is CASSLHREGTDTQYF. The CDR3 nucleotides read TGCGCCAGCAGCTTGCACAGGGAAGGCACAGATACGCAGTATTTT.

The rearrangement links TRBV28 to TRBJ1-1, with TRBD1 identical over 10 bases. CDR1 is MDHEN, CDR2 SYDVKM, per germline. CDR3 length: 14 residues. The V segment lost 9 bases and the J segment 1 base; nucleotides outside the gene matches: 5. The CDR3 DNA is TGTGCCAGTGACAGGGGGCGTCCGAACACTGAAGCTTTCTTT. This gives the protein CASDRGRPNTEAFF.

The chain combines TRBV28 with TRBJ2-4, with TRBD2 matching 13 bases. Germline assignment: CDR1 MDHEN and CDR2 SYDVKM. V lost 8 bases to trimming and J lost 7 bases; unmatched junction nucleotides: 14. The CDR3 sequence is 17 residues long. CDR3 nucleotides: TGTGCCAGCTTTGGTCGGGGACTAGCGGGACAGGACAACATTCAGTACTTC. Translating gives CASFGRGLAGQDNIQYF.

This chain links TRBV6-2 or TRBV6-3 with TRBJ1-2; 9 bases line up with TRBD1. The germline gives CDR1 MNHEY, CDR2 SVGEGT. There are 15 residues in the CDR3. Losses at the gene ends were 5 bases for V and 3 bases for J; bases not matched to a gene: 7. CDR3 nucleotides: TGTGCCAGCAGTGACAGGACAGGGGATTACTATGGCTACACCTTC. Translating it yields CASSDRTGDYYGYTF.

The V call is TRBV19, the J call TRBJ1-6; D is ambiguous. Germline loops: CDR1 LNHDA, CDR2 SQIVND (reference sequence). V gave up 10 bases and J gave up 0 bases, with 13 bases separating them. The CDR3 runs to 15 residues. The CDR3 DNA reads TGTGCCACCGCGAATCGGGACTCCTATAATTCACCCCTCCACTTT. Amino acid sequence: CATANRDSYNSPLHF.

This clone was counted between two and nine times. The chain is built from TRBV7-2 and TRBJ1-6; no clear D gene. Trimming left V 2 bases short and J 6 bases short, with 11 bases between. Germline lookup yields CDR1 SGHTA and CDR2 FQGNSA. This CDR3 spans 15 amino acids. DNA of the CDR3: TGTGCCAGCAGCTTAAATTCCGGAGGTAATTCACCCCTCCACTTT. It is translated as CASSLNSGGNSPLHF. The variable domain in full, with the rest retrieved from reference TRBV7-2 and TRBJ1-6, is GAGVSQSPSNKVTEKGKDVELRCDPISGHTALYWYRQSLGQGLEFLIYFQGNSAPDKSGLPSDRFSAERTGGSVSTLTIQRTQQEDSAVYLCASSLNSGGNSPLHFGNGTRLTVT.

V gene TRBV7-2 combines with J gene TRBJ2-3; D not resolved. V lost 2 bases to trimming and J lost 2 bases, with 14 bases between them. The CDR3 spans 16 residues. Germline-derived CDR1 and CDR2 are SGHTA and FQGNSA. The CDR3 DNA follows: TGTGCCAGCAGCTTATTTGTGAGTCAAGACACAGATACGCAGTATTTT. It yields the protein CASSLFVSQDTDTQYF.

The J gene is TRBJ1-1, the V gene TRBV19, with no clear D. The germline V gene encodes CDR1 LNHDA and CDR2 SQIVND (reference sequence). V lost 7 bases and J 6 bases, leaving 15 bases between the germline ends. The CDR3 has 13 residues. The CDR3 loop is CASNAGWESEAFF. The CDR3 DNA is TGTGCCAGTAATGCGGGGTGGGAGTCTGAAGCTTTCTTT.

The J gene is TRBJ1-1, the V gene TRBV4-1; a possible D gene is TRBD1 (5 bases). The CDR3 is 13 amino acids. The germline V gene encodes CDR1 MGHRA and CDR2 YSYEKL. Trimming shortened V by 3 bases and J by 4 bases, and 9 bases separated the two germline ends. The CDR3 nucleotides are TGCGCCAGCAGCCAGGAGGGGTTCACTGAAGCTTTCTTT. Translating it yields CASSQEGFTEAFF.